These 10 T cell receptor beta chains share one sample of origin, sequenced in a study of cytomegalovirus exposure and HLA in healthy donors. Amplification used 60 Vbeta primers and 13 Jbeta primers. The table came from immunoSEQ multiplex PCR; TCRdb's copy has only in-frame clones and leaves some out. This table has tens of thousands of clones, 75% to 80% appearing once. The sequenced sample was PBMCs. The receptors were sampled from a man aged 18 to 29 in good health and CMV-seronegative.

The chain joins TRBV6-5 to TRBJ2-2; perhaps TRBD1 as D (6 bases). V was cut by 7 bases and J by 6 bases, with 12 bases left in between. CDR3 size: 13 residues. CDR1 is MNHEY, CDR2 SVGAGI, per germline. The CDR3 loop is CASTRQVAGELFF. CDR3 DNA sequence: TGTGCCAGCACTCGACAGGTGGCCGGGGAGCTGTTTTTT.

The chain has TRBV10-2 and TRBJ1-2; possible D gene TRBD1, 5 bases. The ends were cut back, 5 bases at V and 2 bases at J, with 9 bases in the middle. The CDR3 contains 13 residues. Germline CDR1 is WSHSY and CDR2 is SAAADI. The CDR3 loop is CASSPTDNYGYTF. The CDR3 bases are TGCGCCAGCAGTCCGACAGACAACTATGGCTACACCTTC.

CDR3 DNA sequence: TGCGCCAGCAGCCGGACTACTGGGGGGTTGGGAGATACGCAGTATTTT. Translation gives CASSRTTGGLGDTQYF. This rearrangement joins TRBV4-3 to TRBJ2-3, with a tentative D call TRBD2 (6 bases). CDR3 length: 16 amino acids. V shed 4 bases and J shed 5 bases, with 19 bases lying between them. The germline CDR1 and CDR2 sequences are LGHNA and YSLEER.

The chain carries TRBV5-4 and TRBJ2-1; 8 bases are a match to TRBD2. The germline CDR1 and CDR2 sequences are SGHNT and YYREEE (reference sequence). Unmatched junction bases numbered 12, after V lost 5 bases and J lost 8 bases. The CDR3 has 15 residues. The CDR3 loop reads CASRQTGLVKDEQFF. CDR3 nucleotides: TGTGCCAGCAGGCAGACGGGACTAGTAAAGGATGAGCAGTTCTTC. The entire variable domain, with the rest obtained from reference TRBV5-4 and TRBJ2-1, is as follows: ETGVTQSPTHLIKTRGQQVTLRCSSQSGHNTVSWYQQALGQGPQFIFQYYREEENGRGNFPPRFSGLQFPNYSSELNVNALELDDSALYLCASRQTGLVKDEQFFGPGTRLTVL.

In nucleotides, the CDR3 is TGTGCCAGCAGCTTCACAGGCTCTGGGGCCAACGTCCTGACTTTC. It translates to CASSFTGSGANVLTF. The V and J genes are TRBV7-9 and TRBJ2-6; a weak D match, TRBD1 (5 bases). V dropped 3 bases and J dropped 0 bases, with 6 bases sitting between them. Looked up from germline, CDR1 is SEHNR and CDR2 is FQNEAQ (reference sequence). The CDR3 is 15 amino acids.

V usage is TRBV11-3 and J usage is TRBJ2-6; 8 positions match TRBD1. CDR3 length: 17 residues. Looked up from germline, CDR1 is SGHNT and CDR2 is YENEEA. With V trimmed by 5 bases and J by 2 bases, 8 bases remained unmatched. Written as DNA, the CDR3 is TGTGCCAGCAGCCCTGGACAGGGAACGCCTGGGGCCAACGTCCTGACTTTC. Its protein product is CASSPGQGTPGANVLTF. Filled out from reference TRBV11-3 and TRBJ2-6, the complete variable domain reads EAGVVQSPRYKIIEKKQPVAFWCNPISGHNTLYWYLQNLGQGPELLIRYENEEAVDDSQLPKDRFSAERLKGVDSTLKIQPAELGDSAVYLCASSPGQGTPGANVLTFGAGSRLTVL.

The rearrangement joins TRBV5-4 to TRBJ1-6, with TRBD1 matching over 8 bases. CDR3 length equals 14 residues. The germline CDR1 and CDR2 sequences are SGHNT and YYREEE (reference sequence). Trimming took 4 bases from V and 10 from J; bases not matched to a gene: 7. The CDR3 here is CASSGTGDESPLHF. Here the CDR3 DNA reads TGTGCCAGCAGCGGGACAGGTGATGAGTCACCCCTCCACTTT.

The chain uses TRBV7-6 and TRBJ2-5, with 7 nucleotides matching TRBD1. Germline V CDR1 and CDR2: SGHVS, FNYEAQ. This CDR3 contains 15 residues. The trim removed 2 bases at V and 4 bases at J, leaving 7 bases unmatched. The CDR3 nucleotides are TGTGCCAGCAGCTTAAGAGGGGGCATGGGAGAGACCCAGTACTTC. It yields the protein CASSLRGGMGETQYF.

The sample holds a few counts of this clone. This chain uses TRBV6-4 with TRBJ2-2; 8 bases line up with TRBD2. The CDR3 runs to 15 residues. V lost 9 bases and J lost 0; bases outside the gene matches: 6. Germline lookup yields CDR1 MRHNA and CDR2 SNTAGT. The DNA of the CDR3 is TGTGCCAGTTCACCACTAGCGGCGAACACCGGGGAGCTGTTTTTT. Its translation is CASSPLAANTGELFF.

The chain is built from TRBV5-1 and TRBJ1-1; D gene unclear. Trimming removed 0 bases from V and 5 bases from J, with 14 bases in between. The CDR3 length is 15 residues. Germline V gene data show CDR1 as SGHRS and CDR2 as YFSETQ. The CDR3 here is CASSLAGRGNTEAFF. The CDR3 nucleotides are TGCGCCAGCAGCTTGGCAGGTCGAGGGAATACTGAAGCTTTCTTT.